Below, one TCR beta chain is given with its context. This specimen belongs to a study of OX40 agonist ivuxolimab in advanced cancers. Sequencing used immunoSEQ multiplex PCR; TCRdb keeps in-frame clones, though not all of them. The repertoire holds about 62,000 clones, with 85% as singletons. The specimen was CD4+ or CD8+ T cells sorted from blood, collected in a trial of the OX40 agonist ivuxolimab. The receptor was derived from an adult with an advanced solid tumor such as melanoma, head and neck, liver or kidney cancer.

The DNA for the CDR3 is TGTGCCAGCAGCCTCAAGGCTTTTGGGGAGCTGTTTTTT. Translated, it gives CASSLKAFGELFF. V is TRBV7-3 and J is TRBJ2-2; D not resolved. From germline, CDR1 is SGHTA and CDR2 FQGTGA. Deletions cut 5 bases from V and 8 bases from J, with 12 bases between. The CDR3 extends over 13 amino acids.